Listed here are 23 T cell receptor beta chains from one sample, sequenced in a study of T cell responses to AZD1222 COVID-19 vaccine. Clones were read by immunoSEQ multiplex PCR, and TCRdb kept only the in-frame ones, dropping some. The profile shows approximately 70,000 clones, more than 70% of them singletons. The specimen was peripheral blood, collected 28 days after the second dose of the MenACWY control vaccine. Receptor source: an adult who received the MenACWY meningococcal vaccine as a control.

Remarks on this clone: The same CDR3 can be traced to other DNA sequences in this sample. The rearrangement uses TRBV5-1 and TRBJ2-6, with D perhaps given as TRBD1 or TRBD2 (6 bases each). V was shortened by 4 bases and J by 1 base, with 12 bases between the two germline ends. CDR3 length: 16 amino acids. The germline CDR1 and CDR2 sequences are SGHRS and YFSETQ. The CDR3 DNA sequence: TGCGCCAGCAGCCTCGGGGGCCTTTCTGGGGCCAACGTCCTGACTTTC. This sequence encodes CASSLGGLSGANVLTF.

The J gene is TRBJ2-7, the V gene TRBV5-4; 9 bases line up with TRBD1. CDR3 size: 12 residues. After removal of 3 bases from V and 5 bases from J, the junction contained 0 bases not matched to a gene. Germline values: CDR1 SGHNT, CDR2 YYREEE (reference sequence). The CDR3 reads CASSWTGDEQYF. In DNA, the CDR3 is TGTGCCAGCAGCTGGACAGGGGACGAGCAGTACTTC. Variable domain in full (rest from reference TRBV5-4 and TRBJ2-7): ETGVTQSPTHLIKTRGQQVTLRCSSQSGHNTVSWYQQALGQGPQFIFQYYREEENGRGNFPPRFSGLQFPNYSSELNVNALELDDSALYLCASSWTGDEQYFGPGTRLTVT.

The V gene is TRBV20-1, the J gene TRBJ2-5; D is possibly TRBD1 (6 bases). Germline CDR1 and CDR2: DFQATT and SNEGSKA (reference sequence). The V gene lost 3 bases and the J gene lost 4 bases, with 12 bases spanning the gap. The CDR3 length is 13 residues. DNA for the CDR3: TGCAGTGCTAGTCAGGACAGTAGAGAGACCCAGTACTTC. This sequence encodes CSASQDSRETQYF.

The chain uses TRBV15 and TRBJ2-7; 9 positions agree with TRBD2. Looked up from germline, CDR1 is LNHNV and CDR2 is YYDKDF (reference sequence). The CDR3 spans 14 residues. With 5 bases clipped from V and 3 bases from J, the junction kept 5 bases outside the gene matches. This CDR3 reads CATSGSGGSYEQYF. The DNA for the CDR3 is TGTGCCACCAGCGGTAGCGGGGGAAGCTACGAGCAGTACTTC.

The V call is TRBV5-1, the J call TRBJ2-7; the D gene is possibly TRBD1 (6 bases). Germline CDR1 reads SGHRS; CDR2 reads YFSETQ. V was cut by 2 bases and J by 4 bases, with 13 bases left in between. CDR3 length: 14 amino acids. CDR3: CASSLNLGAYEQYF. CDR3 sequence (DNA): TGCGCCAGCAGCTTAAATCTGGGGGCTTACGAGCAGTACTTC.

V usage is TRBV3-1 (or the pseudogene TRBV3-2) and J usage is TRBJ1-1; a weak D match, TRBD1 (6 bases). Germline V gene sequence: CDR1 LGHDT, CDR2 YNNKEL (reference sequence). The CDR3 runs to 15 residues. The V end lost 3 bases, the J end lost 9 bases, and 20 bases lay between the germline ends. The chain's CDR3 is CASSQVTQGRKKAFF. Written as DNA, the CDR3 is TGTGCCAGCAGCCAGGTTACGCAGGGGCGGAAGAAAGCTTTCTTT.

This clone was seen a handful of times. The chain joins TRBV5-1 to TRBJ1-1, with D hard to call. The germline gives CDR1 SGHRS, CDR2 YFSETQ. Trimming removed 0 bases at V and 2 bases at J, with 8 bases between. The CDR3 runs to 14 residues. The CDR3 nucleotides are TGCGCCAGCAGCTTGGAGGCCAGTAACACTGAAGCTTTCTTT. It encodes CASSLEASNTEAFF.

V and J are TRBV18 and TRBJ2-7; maybe TRBD2 (6 bases). This CDR3 is 15 amino acids long. V lost 0 bases to trimming and J lost 2 bases, with 11 bases between them. The V gene's germline CDR1 is KGHSH and CDR2 LQKENI. CDR3 sequence reads: CASSPPERAPYEQYF. Written as DNA, the CDR3 is TGTGCCAGCTCACCACCTGAGCGGGCCCCCTACGAGCAGTACTTC.

The J gene is TRBJ1-6, the V gene TRBV7-2; 7 bases fit TRBD1. This CDR3 has 14 residues. J gave up 10 bases and V 5 bases, and 8 bases lay outside the gene matches. CDR1 is SGHTA, CDR2 FQGNSA, per germline. The CDR3 coding sequence is TGTGCCAGCAGCCTACAGGGGTTCGAGTCACCCCTCCACTTT. This translates into CASSLQGFESPLHF. The full variable domain, in which reference TRBV7-2 and TRBJ1-6 provide the parts outside the CDR3, is GAGVSQSPSNKVTEKGKDVELRCDPISGHTALYWYRQSLGQGLEFLIYFQGNSAPDKSGLPSDRFSAERTGGSVSTLTIQRTQQEDSAVYLCASSLQGFESPLHFGNGTRLTVT.

This chain links TRBV27 with TRBJ1-3; TRBD1 is a possible D gene (6 bases). The length of the CDR3 is 14 residues. Germline V lookup: CDR1 MNHEY, CDR2 SMNVEV (reference sequence). The ends were cut back, 5 bases at V and 12 bases at J, with 20 bases in the middle. The CDR3 region has the DNA TGTGCCAGCAGTCCTCTGGGGACATCGCTGGTCATATATTTT. Amino acid sequence: CASSPLGTSLVIYF.

V gene TRBV12-3 or TRBV12-4 combines with J gene TRBJ2-1; perhaps TRBD1 as D (6 bases). V shed 5 bases and J shed 7 bases, with 12 bases lying between them. The CDR3 runs 13 residues. The CDR3 DNA follows: TGTGCCAGCAGTAGAAGTACAGGGAATGAGCAGTTCTTC. It translates to CASSRSTGNEQFF.

This rearrangement joins TRBV3-1 (or the pseudogene TRBV3-2) to TRBJ2-5, with D uncertain. V was shortened by 0 bases and J by 4 bases, with 12 bases between the two germline ends. CDR3 length: 15 amino acids. Germline V gene sequence: CDR1 LGHDT, CDR2 YNNKEL (reference sequence). The CDR3 loop reads CASSQDAAGGETQYF. The CDR3 DNA sequence: TGTGCCAGCAGCCAAGATGCGGCAGGCGGAGAGACCCAGTACTTC.

The chain carries TRBV3-1 (or the pseudogene TRBV3-2) and TRBJ1-5; no clear D. Germline V lookup: CDR1 LGHDT, CDR2 YNNKEL (reference sequence). V was cut by 4 bases and J by 6 bases, with 10 bases left in between. There are 13 residues in the CDR3. The CDR3 sequence is CASSPPSGQPQHF. The CDR3 DNA reads TGTGCCAGCAGCCCCCCGTCCGGTCAGCCCCAGCATTTT.

The V gene is TRBV7-3, the J gene TRBJ1-6; D might be TRBD1 (5 bases). The CDR3 has 15 residues. Germline V gives CDR1 SGHTA, CDR2 FQGTGA. Trimming removed 2 bases at V and 8 bases at J, with 13 bases between. The CDR3 protein is CASSLFVRGDSPLHF. CDR3 nucleotide sequence: TGTGCCAGCAGCTTATTCGTGCGAGGGGATTCACCCCTCCACTTT.

The chain has TRBV5-6 and TRBJ2-1; 7 nucleotides line up with TRBD1. Trimming at V came to 3 bases and at J to 7 bases, leaving 16 bases not matched to a gene. The length of the CDR3 is 17 residues. CDR1 is SGHDT and CDR2 is YYEEEE in the germline V gene. The chain's CDR3 is CASSSISQGQAPNEQFF. The CDR3 bases are TGTGCCAGCAGCTCCATTTCACAGGGGCAAGCCCCTAATGAGCAGTTCTTC.

This chain uses TRBV6-4 with TRBJ2-3; D is ambiguous. Trimming pared 5 bases from V and 0 bases from J, leaving 12 bases between. There are 15 residues in the CDR3. CDR1 and CDR2 from the germline V gene are MRHNA and SNTAGT. As DNA, the CDR3 is TGTGCCAGCAGTTTGGACGGCGGTAGCACAGATACGCAGTATTTT. It encodes CASSLDGGSTDTQYF.

The chain uses TRBV19 and TRBJ2-2, with a weak D call TRBD2 (5 bases). This CDR3 has 14 amino acids. V was clipped by 4 bases and J by 5 bases, with 11 bases between them. Germline V CDR1 and CDR2: LNHDA, SQIVND (reference sequence). In DNA, the CDR3 is TGTGCCAGTAGTAAACCCGGAGGAACCGGGGAGCTGTTTTTT. Translating it yields CASSKPGGTGELFF.

CDR3 sequence: CASSGRTGVPTNTEAFF. In DNA form, the CDR3 reads TGTGCCAGCAGCGGGCGGACAGGGGTCCCAACTAACACTGAAGCTTTCTTT. The rearrangement uses TRBV7-9 and TRBJ1-1; 9 nucleotides align to TRBD1. CDR3 size: 17 residues. Germline V lookup: CDR1 SEHNR, CDR2 FQNEAQ (reference sequence). V trimming: 5 bases; J trimming: 2 bases; junction bases outside the gene matches: 12. Supplemented by reference TRBV7-9 and TRBJ1-1, the full variable domain reads DTGVSQNPRHKITKRGQNVTFRCDPISEHNRLYWYRQTLGQGPEFLTYFQNEAQLEKSRLLSDRFSAERPKGSFSTLEIQRTEQGDSAMYLCASSGRTGVPTNTEAFFGQGTRLTVV.

This clone showed up just once. The chain has TRBV2 and TRBJ1-1; tentative D call: TRBD1 (5 bases). The CDR3 contains 13 residues. Trimming pared 3 bases from V and 1 base from J, leaving 6 bases between. Germline values: CDR1 SNHLY, CDR2 FYNNEI. CDR3 in DNA: TGTGCCAGCAGTGACAGGGAGAACACTGAAGCTTTCTTT. It encodes CASSDRENTEAFF.

DNA for the CDR3: TGTGCCAGCTCAGCGGACAGGGATAACACCGGGGAGCTGTTTTTT. Its protein is CASSADRDNTGELFF. The chain links TRBV18 to TRBJ2-2, with 8 bases matching TRBD1. Germline V gene data show CDR1 as KGHSH and CDR2 as LQKENI. This CDR3 is 15 amino acids long. The V segment lost 5 bases and the J segment 2 bases; nucleotides outside the gene matches: 4. The complete variable domain, with remaining parts taken from reference TRBV18 and TRBJ2-2, reads NAGVMQNPRHLVRRRGQEARLRCSPMKGHSHVYWYRQLPEEGLKFMVYLQKENIIDESGMPKERFSAEFPKEGPSILRIQQVVRGDSAAYFCASSADRDNTGELFFGEGSRLTVL.

This clone appeared a single time. At one boundary the junction diverges from the germline segment, which might be a read error. The rearrangement joins TRBV7-2 to TRBJ1-3; tentatively, D is TRBD1 (5 bases). The CDR3 covers 15 residues. The germline V gene has CDR1 SGHTA and CDR2 FQGNSA. DNA of the CDR3: TGTGCCCGCAGCTTAGGGGTGATCTCTGGAAACACCATATATTTT. Protein product: CARSLGVISGNTIYF.

The gene calls are TRBV19 and TRBJ1-4; 7 bases are a match to TRBD1. The CDR3 extends over 13 amino acids. After removal of 7 bases from V and 6 bases from J, the junction contained 5 bases not matched to a gene. Per germline, CDR1 LNHDA and CDR2 SQIVND (reference sequence). The CDR3 protein is CASTPRGYEKLFF. CDR3 in DNA: TGTGCCAGTACCCCCAGGGGGTATGAAAAACTGTTTTTT.

This clone showed up just a few times. This chain connects TRBV25-1 to TRBJ2-7; no definite D call. V was clipped by 3 bases and J by 2 bases, with 5 bases between them. Germline V gives CDR1 MGHDK, CDR2 SYGVNS. The CDR3 length is 12 residues. This CDR3 reads CASSDNAYEQYF. CDR3 DNA sequence: TGTGCCAGCAGTGACAACGCCTACGAGCAGTACTTC.